The 10 T cell receptor beta chains listed next were all sequenced from one sample in a study of CD4+ T cells in melanoma (dated by TCRdb to 2021 to 2024). Library preparation used the immunoSEQ multiplex PCR assay. The clones in this table, taken by TCRdb from immuneACCESS, are in-frame only. Not every clone is retained; where verified, under half of the shortfall comes from an unresolved V gene, and the cause of the rest is unknown. This sample is represented by 15,000 to 20,000 clones; approximately 81% of them were singletons. Of the sample, 5.4% is held by the ten largest clones. Sequenced input: cells from a culture (not recorded whether cultured in vitro). The receptor source for this set is a human donor with melanoma.

This chain uses TRBV19 with TRBJ1-6; TRBD1 is a possible D gene (5 bases). This CDR3 spans 13 amino acids. V lost 7 bases and J lost 5, with 9 bases in between. Germline CDR1 reads LNHDA; CDR2 reads SQIVND (reference sequence). The DNA for the CDR3 is TGTGCCAGTAACCAGGGCAATAATTCACCCCTCCACTTT. Its protein is CASNQGNNSPLHF.

The genes are TRBV10-2 and TRBJ1-2; D might be TRBD1 (5 bases). CDR1 WSHSY and CDR2 SAAADI come from the germline V gene. V gave up 5 bases and J gave up 0 bases, with 13 bases separating them. CDR3 length equals 15 residues. The CDR3, as DNA: TGCGCCAGCAGTCCCAAATCGACAGCTAACTATGGCTACACCTTC. This encodes CASSPKSTANYGYTF.

V is TRBV5-4 and J is TRBJ2-3; the D gene is possibly TRBD1 (5 bases). Trimming cost V 0 bases and J 1 base, with 12 bases left between them. CDR1 SGHNT and CDR2 YYREEE come from the germline V gene (reference sequence). The CDR3 consists of 16 residues. CDR3 coding DNA: TGTGCCAGCAGCTTGGAGTGGGGCCTTGGCACAGATACGCAGTATTTT. Protein: CASSLEWGLGTDTQYF. The entire variable domain, with the rest obtained from reference TRBV5-4 and TRBJ2-3, is as follows: ETGVTQSPTHLIKTRGQQVTLRCSSQSGHNTVSWYQQALGQGPQFIFQYYREEENGRGNFPPRFSGLQFPNYSSELNVNALELDDSALYLCASSLEWGLGTDTQYFGPGTRLTVL.

This clone came up once. The chain joins TRBV18 to TRBJ2-7; D perhaps matches TRBD1 (5 bases). The germline V and J ends were trimmed by 0 bases and 2 bases, with 11 bases remaining between them. Germline loops: CDR1 KGHSH, CDR2 LQKENI. The CDR3 contains 15 residues. The CDR3 reads CASSPPDSLTYEQYF. In nucleotides, the CDR3 is TGTGCCAGCTCACCACCCGACAGCCTAACCTACGAGCAGTACTTC.

Relative to its sample, this clone is medium-sized. The V and J genes are TRBV7-6 and TRBJ1-5; 7 bases are shared with TRBD1. J gave up 4 bases and V 5 bases, and 2 bases lay outside the gene matches. The CDR3 totals 13 residues. Germline V CDR1 and CDR2: SGHVS, FNYEAQ. DNA of the CDR3: TGTGCCAGCAGCACAGGGGTAAATCAGCCCCAGCATTTT. Its translation: CASSTGVNQPQHF.

The genes are TRBV9 and TRBJ2-1; TRBD2 matches 11 bases. V trimming: 3 bases; J trimming: 8 bases; junction bases outside the gene matches: 7. The CDR3 sequence is 15 residues long. The germline V gene encodes CDR1 SGDLS and CDR2 YYNGEE. The CDR3, as DNA: TGTGCCAGCAGCGCTGATCGGACTAGCGGGCATGAGCAGTTCTTC. Translating it yields CASSADRTSGHEQFF.

J is TRBJ1-2 and V is TRBV5-6; D gene unclear. Per germline, CDR1 SGHDT and CDR2 YYEEEE. Trimming removed 0 bases at V and 2 bases at J, with 5 bases between. This CDR3 has 13 amino acids. The CDR3 region is CASSLVGNYGYTF. CDR3 coding DNA: TGTGCCAGCAGCTTGGTAGGGAACTATGGCTACACCTTC.

The table lists this clone with a count of one. The CDR3 DNA is TGTGCCAGCAGCCGGGGACACGATTACGGGGAGCTGTTTTTT. This translates into CASSRGHDYGELFF. The chain couples TRBV5-6 to TRBJ2-2, with a possible D match to TRBD1 (6 bases). Per germline, CDR1 SGHDT and CDR2 YYEEEE. This CDR3 region has 14 residues. Trimming pared 4 bases from V and 7 bases from J, leaving 14 bases between.

This clone has only one observation. The CDR3 DNA reads TGTGCCAGCAGTGAATTCCCCGGGGATGGCTACACCTTC. Protein: CASSEFPGDGYTF. The genes are TRBV25-1 and TRBJ1-2; the D is unclear. Germline values: CDR1 MGHDK, CDR2 SYGVNS. This CDR3 comprises 13 residues. Trimming left V 1 base short and J 6 bases short, with 9 bases between.

The chain carries TRBV4-2 and TRBJ2-7; a possible D gene is TRBD2 (7 bases). Germline V lookup: CDR1 LGHNA, CDR2 YNFKEQ. V was clipped by 0 bases and J by 3 bases, with 15 bases between them. The CDR3 is made up of 16 amino acids. CDR3 region: CASSQDLGGGSYEQYF. The CDR3 nucleotides read TGTGCCAGCAGCCAAGACCTAGGGGGGGGAAGCTACGAGCAGTACTTC.